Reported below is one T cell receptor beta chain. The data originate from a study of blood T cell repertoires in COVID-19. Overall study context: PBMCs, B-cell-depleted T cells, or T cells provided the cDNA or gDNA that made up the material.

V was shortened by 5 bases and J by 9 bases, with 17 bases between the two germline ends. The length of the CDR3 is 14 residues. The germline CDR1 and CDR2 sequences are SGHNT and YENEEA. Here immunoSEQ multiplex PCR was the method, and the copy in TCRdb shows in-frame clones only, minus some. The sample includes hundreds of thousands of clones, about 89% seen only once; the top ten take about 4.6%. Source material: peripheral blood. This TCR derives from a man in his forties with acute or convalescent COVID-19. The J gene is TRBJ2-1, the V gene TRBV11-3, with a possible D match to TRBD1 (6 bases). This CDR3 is CASSAGDYGGEQFF. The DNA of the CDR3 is TGTGCCAGCAGCGCAGGGGATTATGGGGGTGAGCAGTTCTTC.